Listed below are T cell receptor beta chains from one sample, sequenced in a study of cytomegalovirus exposure and HLA in healthy donors. Produced via immunoSEQ multiplex PCR; TCRdb's table is partial and in-frame only. The top ten hold 4% to 4.5% of the sample, which has 150,000 to 200,000 clones, 85% to 90% seen once. What was sequenced was PBMCs. The receptors were sampled from a man aged 18 to 35 in good health and CMV-seropositive. Each CDR3 is given with its conserved first and last residue. D genes are given only for firm matches. Where a row states a size, it is once, few, many or the class of an expanded clone; other rows omit it.

abundance	v_gene	d_gene	j_gene	CDR3aa	CDR3nt
NA	TRBV7-9	TRBD1	TRBJ2-7	CASSTHPGQGLGEQYF	TGTGCCAGCAGCACTCACCCGGGACAGGGGCTGGGTGAGCAGTACTTC
NA	TRBV5-4	TRBD2	TRBJ2-5	CASSWGLAGEETQYF	TGTGCCAGCAGCTGGGGACTAGCGGGAGAGGAGACCCAGTACTTC
NA	TRBV28	NA	TRBJ1-2	CASSTGNYGYTF	TGTGCCAGCAGTACGGGAAACTATGGCTACACCTTC
once	TRBV6-1	TRBD2	TRBJ2-3	CASSEEGLAGITDTQYF	TGTGCCAGCAGTGAAGAAGGGCTAGCGGGTATCACAGATACGCAGTATTTT
NA	TRBV6-1	TRBD2	TRBJ2-1	CASSEGEGSYNEQFF	TGTGCCAGCAGTGAAGGGGAGGGGTCCTACAATGAGCAGTTCTTC
NA	TRBV2	NA	TRBJ2-3	CASSEALSDTQYF	TGTGCCAGCAGTGAAGCCTTGTCAGATACGCAGTATTTT
few	TRBV4-1	TRBD1	TRBJ2-7	CASSPDTTGSYEQYF	TGCGCCAGCAGTCCCGATACGACAGGGAGCTACGAGCAGTACTTC
NA	TRBV9	NA	TRBJ1-1	CASSVANIGGGGSTEAFF	TGTGCCAGCAGCGTAGCAAATATCGGGGGAGGTGGTAGCACTGAAGCTTTCTTT
once	TRBV4-1	NA	TRBJ2-2	CASSHNGVNTGELFF	TGCGCCAGCAGCCACAACGGGGTGAACACCGGGGAGCTGTTTTTT
NA	TRBV10-3	NA	TRBJ2-6	CAISDGGGANVLTF	TGTGCCATCAGTGACGGGGGAGGGGCCAACGTCCTGACTTTC
NA	TRBV28	TRBD1	TRBJ1-1	CASSLGDRNTEAFF	TGTGCCAGCAGTTTAGGGGACAGGAACACTGAAGCTTTCTTT
NA	TRBV28	NA	TRBJ1-4	CASSSFHSRQGRNEKLFF	TGTGCCAGCAGTTCTTTTCACTCGCGGCAGGGGCGTAATGAAAAACTGTTTTTT
NA	TRBV4-1	TRBD2	TRBJ2-1	CASSQGPGLASYNEQFF	TGCGCCAGCAGCCAGGGACCTGGACTAGCGTCCTACAATGAGCAGTTCTTC
NA	TRBV27	TRBD2	TRBJ2-7	CASSRRELGRTYEQYF	TGTGCCAGCAGTCGGCGGGAGCTTGGCCGTACCTACGAGCAGTACTTC
NA	TRBV2	TRBD2	TRBJ2-2	CASRRTSRTGELFF	TGTGCCAGCAGACGGACTAGCCGAACCGGGGAGCTGTTTTTT
NA	TRBV7-2	NA	TRBJ2-7	CASSSLPGRTYEQYF	TGTGCCAGCAGCTCACTCCCAGGGCGGACCTACGAGCAGTACTTC
once	TRBV20-1	NA	TRBJ2-1	CSAVEVEQFF	TGCAGTGCGGTAGAGGTTGAGCAGTTCTTC
NA	TRBV27	TRBD1	TRBJ1-1	CASRHPPGTGENTEAFF	TGTGCCAGCAGACACCCACCCGGGACAGGGGAGAACACTGAAGCTTTCTTT
NA	TRBV23-1	TRBD2	TRBJ2-3	CASSQSYSPVGLETDTQYF	TGCGCCAGCAGTCAATCTTACTCTCCGGTCGGACTAGAAACAGATACGCAGTATTTT
NA	TRBV27	TRBD1	TRBJ1-1	CASSRQGPNTEAFF	TGTGCCAGCAGTAGACAGGGCCCGAACACTGAAGCTTTCTTT
NA	TRBV5-1	NA	TRBJ1-2	CASSLGQYGYTF	TGCGCCAGCAGCCTTGGACAGTACGGCTACACCTTC
NA	TRBV10-1	TRBD2	TRBJ2-7	CASSASGRPREQYF	TGCGCCAGCAGCGCTAGCGGGAGGCCGAGGGAGCAGTACTTC
NA	TRBV29-1	NA	TRBJ2-1	CSVARTDYNEQFF	TGCAGCGTTGCCCGGACAGATTACAATGAGCAGTTCTTC
NA	TRBV7-9	NA	TRBJ1-2	CASSLGGPYYGYTF	TGTGCCAGCAGCTTGGGTGGGCCCTACTATGGCTACACCTTC
NA	TRBV30	NA	TRBJ2-7	CAWSLGRPDEQYF	TGTGCCTGGAGTCTGGGGAGGCCGGACGAGCAGTACTTC
NA	TRBV27	NA	TRBJ1-1	CASSLSADANTEAFF	TGTGCCAGCAGTTTATCGGCAGATGCCAACACTGAAGCTTTCTTT
NA	TRBV7-8	NA	TRBJ2-7	CASSPLSEQYF	TGTGCCAGCAGCCCGTTGAGTGAGCAGTACTTC
NA	TRBV2	TRBD2	TRBJ2-7	CASTGTSGKGSYEQYF	TGTGCCAGTACCGGGACTAGCGGAAAGGGTTCCTACGAGCAGTACTTC
NA	TRBV4-1	TRBD2	TRBJ2-1	CASSQGRETNEQFF	TGCGCCAGCAGCCAGGGGCGGGAGACCAATGAGCAGTTCTTC
once	TRBV2	TRBD2	TRBJ2-1	CASSRTSGSLYNEQFF	TGTGCCAGCAGTCGGACTAGCGGGAGTCTTTACAATGAGCAGTTCTTC
few	TRBV27	TRBD2	TRBJ2-7	CASSFVLAATYEQYF	TGTGCCAGCAGTTTTGTCCTAGCGGCTACCTACGAGCAGTACTTC
NA	TRBV29-1	TRBD1	TRBJ2-2	CSAGQGANTGELFF	TGCAGCGCCGGACAGGGGGCGAACACCGGGGAGCTGTTTTTT
NA	TRBV4-1	TRBD2	TRBJ2-3	CASSQTRLAGDRDTQYF	TGCGCCAGCAGCCAAACCCGACTAGCGGGAGATAGGGATACGCAGTATTTT
NA	TRBV5-1	TRBD2	TRBJ2-5	CASSPAGGRETQYF	TGCGCCAGCAGCCCCGCCGGCGGGAGAGAGACCCAGTACTTC
NA	TRBV14	NA	TRBJ2-3	CASSQVNLDTQYF	TGTGCCAGCAGCCAAGTTAACTTAGATACGCAGTATTTT
NA	TRBV28	TRBD1	TRBJ1-2	CASIGTGPGYTF	TGTGCCAGCATCGGGACAGGGCCCGGCTACACCTTC
NA	TRBV9	NA	TRBJ2-3	CASSDTGSWGDTQYF	TGTGCCAGCAGCGACACCGGGAGCTGGGGAGATACGCAGTATTTT
NA	TRBV9	TRBD2	TRBJ2-2	CASSATSGSVGELFF	TGTGCCAGCAGCGCCACTAGCGGGAGTGTCGGGGAGCTGTTTTTT
NA	TRBV18	NA	TRBJ1-1	CASSLSSVFPEAFF	TGTGCCAGCTCACTATCCTCCGTCTTTCCTGAAGCTTTCTTT
NA	TRBV18	NA	TRBJ2-3	CASSPGLTSTDTQYF	TGTGCCAGCTCACCGGGACTTACGAGCACAGATACGCAGTATTTT
NA	TRBV28	TRBD2	TRBJ2-1	CASSLRILAGGPGLKHETYNEQFF	TGTGCCAGCAGTTTAAGAATACTAGCGGGAGGGCCGGGTTTAAAGCACGAGACGTACAATGAGCAGTTCTTC
NA	TRBV7-9	TRBD1	TRBJ1-2	CASSLARGRGSEGYTF	TGTGCCAGCAGCTTAGCTCGTGGCAGGGGGAGTGAGGGCTACACCTTC
NA	TRBV6-6	TRBD1	TRBJ2-7	CATIQGAYYEQYF	TGTGCCACCATACAGGGGGCTTACTACGAGCAGTACTTC
NA	TRBV12-5	TRBD2	TRBJ2-5	CASGFWREVIQETQYF	TGTGCTAGTGGTTTTTGGCGGGAGGTAATCCAAGAGACCCAGTACTTC
once	TRBV19	TRBD2	TRBJ2-1	CASSEPGTSGYNEQFF	TGTGCCAGTAGTGAACCCGGGACTAGCGGATACAATGAGCAGTTCTTC
NA	TRBV6-5	NA	TRBJ1-3	CASTTTLSPGNTIYF	TGTGCCAGCACCACGACACTTAGTCCTGGAAACACCATATATTTT
NA	TRBV7-9	TRBD1	TRBJ2-6	CASSLAAGGSGANVLTF	TGTGCCAGCAGCTTAGCGGCAGGGGGCTCTGGGGCCAACGTCCTGACTTTC
few	TRBV6-4	NA	TRBJ2-2	CASSEREAGELFF	TGTGCCAGCAGTGAAAGGGAGGCCGGGGAGCTGTTTTTT
NA	TRBV14	NA	TRBJ2-1	CASSRLGNNEQFF	TGTGCCAGCAGTCGACTAGGGAACAATGAGCAGTTCTTC
NA	TRBV18	NA	TRBJ2-7	CASSPPAGPSYEQYF	TGTGCCAGCTCACCACCGGCAGGTCCCTCCTACGAGCAGTACTTC
NA	TRBV4-1	TRBD2	TRBJ2-5	CASSLLGLRQQREERETQYF	TGCGCCAGCAGCCTCTTGGGGTTACGACAGCAGCGGGAGGAAAGGGAGACCCAGTACTTC
few	TRBV19	NA	TRBJ2-1	CASSIRGSLEQFF	TGTGCCAGTAGTATCAGGGGAAGCCTCGAGCAGTTCTTC
NA	TRBV6-6	NA	TRBJ1-2	CASSYSQGIYGYTF	TGTGCCAGCAGTTACTCTCAGGGGATATATGGCTACACCTTC
NA	TRBV6-5	NA	TRBJ1-3	CAAGVDSGNTIYF	TGTGCCGCAGGTGTGGACTCTGGAAACACCATATATTTT
NA	TRBV7-9	NA	TRBJ2-2	CASSQAGSTGELFF	TGTGCCAGCAGCCAGGCAGGATCCACCGGGGAGCTGTTTTTT
NA	TRBV7-3	TRBD2	TRBJ2-1	CASSLTSGSNEQFF	TGTGCCAGCAGCTTAACTAGCGGGAGCAATGAGCAGTTCTTC
NA	TRBV30	TRBD1	TRBJ1-2	CAWSPGTGNGYTF	TGTGCCTGGAGTCCCGGGACAGGGAACGGCTACACCTTC
NA	TRBV29-1	TRBD1	TRBJ2-7	CSVDGDSSYEQYF	TGCAGCGTTGATGGGGACAGCTCCTACGAGCAGTACTTC
NA	TRBV28	TRBD1	TRBJ1-4	CASSPLGLRTGRTNEKLFF	TGTGCCAGCAGCCCACTTGGGTTGAGGACAGGGCGGACTAATGAAAAACTGTTTTTT
NA	TRBV6-5	TRBD2	TRBJ2-7	CASSTRAGGLDEQYF	TGTGCCAGCAGCACACGGGCGGGAGGGCTGGACGAGCAGTACTTC